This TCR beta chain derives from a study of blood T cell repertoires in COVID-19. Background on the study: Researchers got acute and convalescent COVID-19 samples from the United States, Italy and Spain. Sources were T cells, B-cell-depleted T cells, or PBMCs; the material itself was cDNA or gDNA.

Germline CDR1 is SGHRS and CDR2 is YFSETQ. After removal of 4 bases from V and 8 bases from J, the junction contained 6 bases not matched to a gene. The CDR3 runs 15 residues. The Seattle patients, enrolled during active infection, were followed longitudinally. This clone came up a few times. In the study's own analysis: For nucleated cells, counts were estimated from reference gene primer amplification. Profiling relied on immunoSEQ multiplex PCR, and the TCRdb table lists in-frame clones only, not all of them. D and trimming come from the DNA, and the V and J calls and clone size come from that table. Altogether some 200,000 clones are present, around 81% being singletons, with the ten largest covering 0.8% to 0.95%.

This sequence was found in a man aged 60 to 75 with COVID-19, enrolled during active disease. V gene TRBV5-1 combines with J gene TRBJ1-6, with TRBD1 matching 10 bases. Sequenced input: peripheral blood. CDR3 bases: TGCGCCAGCAGCATACCCGGGACAGGGGATTCACCCCTCCACTTT. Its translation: CASSIPGTGDSPLHF.